This entry lists 24 T cell receptor beta chains sequenced from one sample in a study of Ad26.COV2.S vaccination and SARS-CoV-2 variants. The treatment was: around 19 received Ad26.COV2.S at low or high dose, single or two shots; 5 received placebo; per-sample allocation not given. At day 63 after the first vaccine or placebo injection, samples were drawn. The data were produced by immunoSEQ multiplex PCR, yet TCRdb's version contains in-frame clones alone and is incomplete. Of about 480,000 clones listed, 70% to 90% are singletons. The sample was peripheral blood, taken in a trial of Ad26.COV2.S vaccine versus placebo. The source of these receptors is a person between 18 and 65 years old who received the Ad26.COV2.S COVID-19 vaccine or a placebo.

The chain combines TRBV5-1 with TRBJ2-7; 8 nucleotides line up with TRBD2. This CDR3 is 14 amino acids long. Germline assignment: CDR1 SGHRS and CDR2 YFSETQ. V lost 0 bases, J lost 3 bases, and 2 bases stayed unmatched. The CDR3 DNA sequence: TGCGCCAGCAGCTTGGGACTAGCGTTCTACGAGCAGTACTTC. Its translation: CASSLGLAFYEQYF.

The chain employs TRBV14 and TRBJ2-2; D uncertain. The CDR3 length is 15 residues. Per germline, CDR1 SGHDN and CDR2 FVKESK. Trimming took 3 bases from V and 2 from J, leaving 10 bases between them. Here the CDR3 DNA reads TGTGCCAGCAGCCAGGGGAAGGGTAACACCGGGGAGCTGTTTTTT. It translates to CASSQGKGNTGELFF.

Here the CDR3 DNA reads TGTGCCAGCAGCTTAGGAGCAGGTGGGGGACATCACCAAGAGACCCAGTACTTC. Translated: CASSLGAGGGHHQETQYF. The V gene is TRBV7-3, the J gene TRBJ2-5, with D possibly TRBD1 on 6 matching bases. Trimming cost V 2 bases and J 0 bases, with 19 bases left between them. CDR1 is SGHTA, CDR2 FQGTGA, per germline. The CDR3 contains 18 residues.

The chain has TRBV28 and TRBJ1-5, with no clear D. CDR1 is MDHEN, CDR2 SYDVKM, per germline. CDR3 length: 15 residues. V was cut by 5 bases and J by 2 bases, with 13 bases left in between. The CDR3 spells CASSGRVPRNQPQHF. DNA for the CDR3: TGTGCCAGCAGTGGGAGGGTACCTCGCAATCAGCCCCAGCATTTT.

The rearrangement joins TRBV19 to TRBJ2-5, with TRBD2 matching 13 bases. The CDR3 spans 16 residues. The ends lost 4 bases at V and 5 bases at J; junction bases unmatched: 7. Germline lookup yields CDR1 LNHDA and CDR2 SQIVND (reference sequence). CDR3 bases: TGTGCCAGTAGTACCTTGGGACTAGCGGGACTTGAGACCCAGTACTTC. Translating gives CASSTLGLAGLETQYF.

V and J are TRBV28 and TRBJ1-1; possible D gene TRBD1, 6 bases. This CDR3 has 14 amino acids. Per the germline V gene, CDR1 is MDHEN and CDR2 is SYDVKM. V was trimmed by 3 bases and J by 4 bases, leaving 12 bases between them. The CDR3 spells CASSFPRGGTEAFF. Here the CDR3 DNA reads TGTGCCAGCAGTTTCCCCAGGGGTGGCACTGAAGCTTTCTTT.

CDR3 sequence: CASSESGSRTYNEQFF. CDR3 nucleotides: TGTGCCAGCAGTGAGAGCGGGAGTAGGACCTACAATGAGCAGTTCTTC. The rearrangement uses TRBV2 and TRBJ2-1, with 8 bases lining up with TRBD2. CDR3 size: 16 residues. The germline V gene has CDR1 SNHLY and CDR2 FYNNEI. The V gene end was trimmed by 3 bases and the J gene end by 2 bases; junction bases not matched to a gene: 6.

This chain uses TRBV6-2 or TRBV6-3 with TRBJ1-5; the match to TRBD1 covers 9 bases. J gave up 1 base and V 6 bases, and 7 bases lay outside the gene matches. Per germline, CDR1 MNHEY and CDR2 SVGEGT. This CDR3 spans 16 amino acids. The CDR3 loop is CASSDRDRGSNQPQHF. The CDR3 DNA sequence: TGTGCCAGCAGCGACAGAGACAGGGGGAGCAATCAGCCCCAGCATTTT.

This chain links TRBV19 with TRBJ1-6; no firm D call. The CDR3 length is 15 residues. V shed 2 bases and J shed 10 bases, with 15 bases lying between them. Germline values: CDR1 LNHDA, CDR2 SQIVND (reference sequence). The CDR3 region has the DNA TGTGCCAGTAGTATAACTGGTGGACGGGGATCACCCCTCCACTTT. It specifies CASSITGGRGSPLHF.

The chain joins TRBV6-1 to TRBJ2-3; D call uncertain. V was cut by 2 bases and J by 2 bases, with 11 bases left in between. There are 15 residues in the CDR3. Germline-derived CDR1 and CDR2 are MNHNS and SASEGT. As DNA, the CDR3 is TGTGCCAGCAGTGAACCCTGGGCCATCACAGATACGCAGTATTTT. Translating it yields CASSEPWAITDTQYF.

The J gene is TRBJ2-1, the V gene TRBV5-4; the match to TRBD2 covers 11 bases. The CDR3 has 15 residues. Germline V gene lookup returns CDR1 SGHNT and CDR2 YYREEE (reference sequence). V shed 4 bases, J shed 6 bases, and the junction held 6 bases outside the gene matches. CDR3 nucleotide sequence: TGTGCCAGCAGCCGGGGACTAGCGGAGCTCAATGAGCAGTTCTTC. The encoded protein is CASSRGLAELNEQFF. Full variable domain (outside the CDR3, taken from reference TRBV5-4 and TRBJ2-1): ETGVTQSPTHLIKTRGQQVTLRCSSQSGHNTVSWYQQALGQGPQFIFQYYREEENGRGNFPPRFSGLQFPNYSSELNVNALELDDSALYLCASSRGLAELNEQFFGPGTRLTVL.

The chain couples TRBV7-9 to TRBJ2-2; 10 bases line up with TRBD2. V lost 1 base, J lost 5 bases, and 13 bases stayed unmatched. The CDR3 contains 19 residues. Germline CDR1 reads SEHNR; CDR2 reads FQNEAQ (reference sequence). DNA for the CDR3: TGTGCCAGCAGCTTAGTTTCTAGCGGGAGTTCCTTCTCAACCGGGGAGCTGTTTTTT. Protein sequence: CASSLVSSGSSFSTGELFF.

This sequence joins TRBV9 and TRBJ2-2; 8 nucleotides align to TRBD1. J gave up 2 bases and V 3 bases, and 12 bases lay outside the gene matches. CDR1 and CDR2 from the germline V gene are SGDLS and YYNGEE. CDR3 length: 18 residues. This CDR3 reads CASSADRGLVSNTGELFF. The CDR3 nucleotides are TGTGCCAGCAGCGCTGACAGGGGTTTGGTCTCAAACACCGGGGAGCTGTTTTTT.

V is TRBV10-3 and J is TRBJ2-7, with 8 bases aligning to TRBD1. Germline CDR1 and CDR2: ENHRY and SYGVKD. J gave up 2 bases and V 0 bases, and 0 bases lay outside the gene matches. This CDR3 region has 14 residues. CDR3 nucleotide sequence: TGTGCCATCAGTGAGTCACAGGGGGCCTACGAGCAGTACTTC. Translation: CAISESQGAYEQYF.

The rearrangement uses TRBV9 and TRBJ1-2; D may be TRBD1 (5 bases). The germline V gene has CDR1 SGDLS and CDR2 YYNGEE. The CDR3 has 14 amino acids. The V gene lost 0 bases and the J gene lost 2 bases, with 8 bases spanning the gap. The CDR3 spells CASSVGGINYGYTF. DNA of the CDR3: TGTGCCAGCAGCGTAGGGGGGATAAACTATGGCTACACCTTC.

The chain is built from TRBV2 and TRBJ2-5, with a weak D call TRBD1 (6 bases). The CDR3 is made up of 15 amino acids. Germline V gene sequence: CDR1 SNHLY, CDR2 FYNNEI. Trimming took off 2 bases at V and 0 bases at J, with 10 bases between the two ends. The chain's CDR3 is CASSESGQYQETQYF. The CDR3, as DNA: TGTGCCAGCAGTGAATCTGGACAGTACCAAGAGACCCAGTACTTC.

The sample holds one count of this clone. The CDR3 loop is CASSEGVSGSYEQFF. The CDR3 DNA sequence: TGTGCCAGCAGTGAAGGGGTTAGCGGGAGCTATGAGCAGTTCTTC. The rearrangement joins TRBV6-4 to TRBJ2-1, with TRBD2 matching over 9 bases. V was pared by 3 bases and J by 8 bases, with 8 bases of the junction left unmatched. Per germline, CDR1 MRHNA and CDR2 SNTAGT. The CDR3 loop spans 15 amino acids.

Turning to this clone: At the DNA level, this CDR3 is encoded by other sequences in the same sample as well. The DNA of the CDR3 is TGTGCCAGCTCCCCGGGACAATCCTACGAGCAGTACTTC. Translation gives CASSPGQSYEQYF. The J gene is TRBJ2-7, the V gene TRBV18; maybe TRBD1 (6 bases). Germline V CDR1 and CDR2: KGHSH, LQKENI. V lost 6 bases, J lost 1 base, and 10 bases lay in between. This CDR3 is built from 13 residues.

J is TRBJ2-3 and V is TRBV11-2, with unresolved D. The CDR3 has 15 residues. The germline V and J ends were trimmed by 7 bases and 3 bases, with 17 bases remaining between them. Looked up from germline, CDR1 is SGHAT and CDR2 is FQNNGV. CDR3 sequence (DNA): TGTGCCAGCACCCCTGAAGGCCTCCCGACAGATACGCAGTATTTT. This sequence encodes CASTPEGLPTDTQYF.

This chain uses TRBV7-8 with TRBJ2-7; 9 nucleotides align to TRBD2. CDR3 length equals 15 residues. CDR1 SGHVS and CDR2 FQNEAQ come from the germline V gene. V shed 2 bases and J 4 bases; nucleotides not matched to a gene: 6. The CDR3 protein is CASSLLAGTGYEQYF. The CDR3 DNA sequence: TGTGCCAGCAGCTTACTAGCGGGGACCGGATACGAGCAGTACTTC.

The chain couples TRBV19 to TRBJ1-2, with 11 bases that match TRBD1. Germline V CDR1 and CDR2: LNHDA, SQIVND (reference sequence). The CDR3 runs 20 residues. The V gene end was trimmed by 1 base and the J gene end by 4 bases; junction bases not matched to a gene: 17. The CDR3 coding sequence is TGTGCCAGTAGTATAGCTATCCCCCTGGACAGGGGGCAAAGGGGCTATGGCTACACCTTC. Protein sequence: CASSIAIPLDRGQRGYGYTF.

The chain recombines TRBV5-4 with TRBJ1-3; 9 positions match TRBD1. The CDR3 is 15 amino acids. Germline trimming cut 1 base from V and 2 bases from J; bases unmatched to any gene: 1. In germline, CDR1 is SGHNT, CDR2 YYREEE (reference sequence). For the CDR3, the DNA is TGTGCCAGCAGCTTGCACAGGGGGCCTGGAAACACCATATATTTT. It codes for CASSLHRGPGNTIYF.

The chain combines TRBV28 with TRBJ2-1; no reliable D call. The CDR3 is 13 amino acids. CDR1 MDHEN and CDR2 SYDVKM come from the germline V gene. V lost 3 bases and J lost 11, with 14 bases in between. In DNA, the CDR3 is TGTGCCAGCAGTTTCCCGGGCGGTGCGAAGCAGTTCTTC. Translation gives CASSFPGGAKQFF.

The rearrangement uses TRBV7-2 and TRBJ2-7, with 13 bases that match TRBD2. Germline assignment: CDR1 SGHTA and CDR2 FQGNSA. Trimming at V came to 5 bases and at J to 9 bases, leaving 7 bases not matched to a gene. This CDR3 spans 14 amino acids. The CDR3 loop reads CASSTRTSGSAQYF. CDR3 sequence (DNA): TGTGCCAGCAGCACACGGACTAGCGGGAGCGCGCAGTACTTC.